Listed below are T cell receptor beta chains from one sample, sequenced in a study of T-cell reconstitution after alpha-beta-depleted transplantation in children. TCRdb reanalysed the PCR reads using MiXCR and keeps one entry per CDR3 protein. This repertoire shows some 290,000 distinct CDR3 sequences, 9.9% found once; its top ten account for about 9.5%. This specimen was PBMCs from the stem cell graft donor, taken from the stem cell graft. Receptors originate from a human donor who donated a stem cell graft to a child with SCID. CDR3s include the opening cysteine and the closing phenylalanine or tryptophan. Each record gives: D gene, V gene, J gene, clone size, CDR3 DNA, CDR3 protein. D genes are given only for firm matches. A clone size is listed for some rows: how often the clone was seen (once, few, many), or a class if it is expanded.

D: NA
V: TRBV7-8
J: TRBJ1-4
size: few
DNA: TGTGCCAGCAGCTTAGCGAGGGGAGAGAATGAAAAACTGTTTTTT
CDR3: CASSLARGENEKLFF

D: NA
V: TRBV20-1
J: TRBJ1-6
size: few
DNA: TGCAGTGCTCAAACGGGGGATAATTCACCCCTCCACTTT
CDR3: CSAQTGDNSPLHF

D: NA
V: TRBV6-5
J: TRBJ2-2
size: many
DNA: TGTGCCAGCAGTTCTAACGGGGAGCTGTTTTTT
CDR3: CASSSNGELFF

D: TRBD2
V: TRBV7-2
J: TRBJ2-5
size: few
DNA: TGTGCCAGCAGCTTAGCACTGCGGGGGGCTCAAGAGACCCAGTACTTC
CDR3: CASSLALRGAQETQYF

D: NA
V: TRBV29-1
J: TRBJ2-2
size: few
DNA: TGCAGCGTTTGGACTGGGAACACCGTGGAGCTGTTTTTT
CDR3: CSVWTGNTVELFF

D: NA
V: TRBV6-1
J: TRBJ2-7
size: NA
DNA: TGTGCCAGCACCGAACGGCAGACCTACGAGCAGTACTTC
CDR3: CASTERQTYEQYF

D: NA
V: TRBV15
J: TRBJ2-2
size: many
DNA: TGTGCCACCAGCAGAGATCCGGGGGGCCGCACCGGGGAGCTGTTTTTT
CDR3: CATSRDPGGRTGELFF

D: NA
V: TRBV7-9
J: TRBJ1-1
size: NA
DNA: TGTGCCAGCAGCCAGCAAGGGATTCAAACTGAAGCTTTCTTT
CDR3: CASSQQGIQTEAFF

D: NA
V: TRBV20-1
J: TRBJ1-6
size: few
DNA: TGCAGTGCTAGGGACAGTCATAATTCACCCCTCCACTTT
CDR3: CSARDSHNSPLHF

D: NA
V: TRBV7-9
J: TRBJ2-7
size: NA
DNA: TGTGCCAGCAGCTTACGTAGGGGGATGTCCGATTACGAGCAGTACTTC
CDR3: CASSLRRGMSDYEQYF

D: NA
V: TRBV2
J: TRBJ2-3
size: few
DNA: TGTGCCAGCAGAGAACAGGGTCCCAGGACAGATACGCAGTATTTT
CDR3: CASREQGPRTDTQYF

D: TRBD2
V: TRBV7-6
J: TRBJ2-3
size: few
DNA: TGTGCCAGCAGCCCCGAAGCGGGGGACACAGATACGCAGTATTTT
CDR3: CASSPEAGDTDTQYF

D: NA
V: TRBV19
J: TRBJ2-5
size: few
DNA: TGTGCCAGTAGTAGCCTTATGGGGGCCCGGGAGACCCAGTACTTC
CDR3: CASSSLMGARETQYF

D: TRBD1
V: TRBV12-3/TRBV12-4
J: TRBJ2-7
size: many
DNA: TGTGCCAGCAGTCGACAGGGTTGGGGCGAGCAGTACTTC
CDR3: CASSRQGWGEQYF

D: NA
V: TRBV6-5
J: TRBJ2-3
size: NA
DNA: TGTGCCAGCAGTTACGGCCTCGGTACGCAGTATTTT
CDR3: CASSYGLGTQYF

D: NA
V: TRBV21-1
J: TRBJ1-5
size: NA
DNA: TGTGCCAGCATGGACCTATTTCTGGGGAGCAATCAGCCCCAGCATTTT
CDR3: CASMDLFLGSNQPQHF

D: TRBD1
V: TRBV14
J: TRBJ2-7
size: many
DNA: TGTGCCAGCAGCCAGAAACAGGGGAGAACCTACGAGCAGTACTTC
CDR3: CASSQKQGRTYEQYF

D: NA
V: TRBV18
J: TRBJ2-1
size: NA
DNA: TGTGCCAGCTCACCCCAGTATGCGAGTGGGACTGAGCAGTTCTTC
CDR3: CASSPQYASGTEQFF

D: NA
V: TRBV5-1
J: TRBJ2-3
size: NA
DNA: TGCGCCAGCAGCTTGGGAGGAGTCACAGATACGCAGTATTTT
CDR3: CASSLGGVTDTQYF

D: TRBD2
V: TRBV9
J: TRBJ2-1
size: NA
DNA: TGTGCCAGCAGCGTAGTCAGGCTAGCGGGGGAGCTTTTTTCCTACAATGAGCAGTTCTTC
CDR3: CASSVVRLAGELFSYNEQFF

D: NA
V: TRBV5-1
J: TRBJ2-3
size: NA
DNA: TGCGCCAGCAGCTTGACTTTTATAGCGCAGAACACAGATACGCAGTATTTT
CDR3: CASSLTFIAQNTDTQYF

D: NA
V: TRBV20-1
J: TRBJ2-5
size: few
DNA: TGCAGTGCTAGAATGGTGGGGGAGACCCAGTACTTC
CDR3: CSARMVGETQYF

D: NA
V: TRBV12-3/TRBV12-4
J: TRBJ1-1
size: many
DNA: TGTGCCAGCAGCTTGACAGATGAAGCTTTCTTT
CDR3: CASSLTDEAFF

D: NA
V: TRBV7-2
J: TRBJ1-1
size: few
DNA: TGTGCCAGCAGCCCTGAGGGGCAGCAGAACACTGAAGCTTTCTTT
CDR3: CASSPEGQQNTEAFF

D: TRBD1
V: TRBV5-1
J: TRBJ2-2
size: many
DNA: TGCGCCAGCAGCTTAACAGGGGGCGTCACCGGGGAGCTGTTTTTT
CDR3: CASSLTGGVTGELFF

D: TRBD2
V: TRBV6-5
J: TRBJ2-2
size: many
DNA: TGTGCCAGCAGTTACCGCACTCCGGGACTAGTTCCCACCGGGGAGCTGTTTTTT
CDR3: CASSYRTPGLVPTGELFF

D: NA
V: TRBV14
J: TRBJ2-3
size: few
DNA: TGTGCCAGCGGTCCCGGCGGGGGCTTAACAGATACGCAGTATTTT
CDR3: CASGPGGGLTDTQYF

D: TRBD2
V: TRBV20-1
J: TRBJ2-3
size: few
DNA: TGCAGTGCGCCTACACTAGCGGGGGTCCTTTATTTT
CDR3: CSAPTLAGVLYF

D: TRBD2
V: TRBV6-2/TRBV6-3
J: TRBJ2-1
size: few
DNA: TGTGCCAGCAGTTACTCCCTAGCGGGGCCCTACAATGAGCAGTTCTTC
CDR3: CASSYSLAGPYNEQFF

D: TRBD1
V: TRBV5-6
J: TRBJ2-2
size: few
DNA: TGTGCCAGCAGCCAAGGACAGGGTTTCGCCGGGGAGCTGTTTTTT
CDR3: CASSQGQGFAGELFF

D: TRBD1
V: TRBV12-3/TRBV12-4
J: TRBJ2-3
size: many
DNA: TGTGCCAGCAGTTCGGGACAGGCAGATACGCAGTATTTT
CDR3: CASSSGQADTQYF

D: NA
V: TRBV19
J: TRBJ2-7
size: NA
DNA: TGTGCCAGTAGTATAGTGGGGAGTGTCGGCTACGAGCAGTACTTC
CDR3: CASSIVGSVGYEQYF

D: TRBD2
V: TRBV10-3
J: TRBJ2-3
size: few
DNA: TGTGCCATTTTTAGCGGGAAGACCACAGATACGCAGTATTTT
CDR3: CAIFSGKTTDTQYF

D: TRBD1
V: TRBV6-1
J: TRBJ2-7
size: NA
DNA: TGTGCCAGCAAATCCAAACAGGGGTTTATGAACGAGCAGTACTTC
CDR3: CASKSKQGFMNEQYF

D: NA
V: TRBV5-1
J: TRBJ2-3
size: many
DNA: TGTGCCAGCAGCTTAGTACTAGATACGCAGTATTTT
CDR3: CASSLVLDTQYF

D: NA
V: TRBV6-2/TRBV6-3
J: TRBJ2-7
size: NA
DNA: TGTGCCAGCAGTTACTATCTGGGCACCTACGAGCAGTACTTC
CDR3: CASSYYLGTYEQYF

D: NA
V: TRBV6-5
J: TRBJ1-2
size: NA
DNA: TGTGCCAGCAGTTCTCAACCAGGGGCTAACTATGGCTACACCTTC
CDR3: CASSSQPGANYGYTF

D: NA
V: TRBV12-3/TRBV12-4
J: TRBJ1-2
size: few
DNA: TGTGCCAGCAGTTTAATCGGGGTTGGGGTGTATGGCTACACCTTC
CDR3: CASSLIGVGVYGYTF

D: NA
V: TRBV29-1
J: TRBJ2-1
size: many
DNA: TGCAGCACTGGAGGAGCGGCCCTTCTTGATGAGCAGTTCTTC
CDR3: CSTGGAALLDEQFF

D: NA
V: TRBV6-5
J: TRBJ1-2
size: many
DNA: TGTGCCAGCAGCCCCTCGACACTCTATGGCTACACCTTC
CDR3: CASSPSTLYGYTF

D: NA
V: TRBV4-1
J: TRBJ2-7
size: many
DNA: TGCGCCAGCAGCCAAGATATGGCACAGACCAACTACTACGAGCAGTACTTC
CDR3: CASSQDMAQTNYYEQYF

D: TRBD1
V: TRBV15
J: TRBJ1-1
size: few
DNA: TGTGCCACCAGCAGAGGAGACAGGGGAGCTTTCTTT
CDR3: CATSRGDRGAFF

D: TRBD2
V: TRBV6-5
J: TRBJ2-3
size: NA
DNA: TGTGCCAGTTATCCCCTAGCGGGGGCTGGCGCAGATACGCAGTATTTT
CDR3: CASYPLAGAGADTQYF

D: NA
V: TRBV12-3/TRBV12-4
J: TRBJ1-4
size: few
DNA: TGTGCCACCGCCCCCTCGGATGGAGAAAAACTGTTTTTT
CDR3: CATAPSDGEKLFF

D: NA
V: TRBV5-1
J: TRBJ2-3
size: NA
DNA: TGCGCCTCAAAAGAGGGAGACACAGATACGCAGTATTTT
CDR3: CASKEGDTDTQYF